The rows below give T cell receptor beta chains drawn from one sample of a study of T cell changes during pregnancy in multiple sclerosis. The protocol was immunoSEQ multiplex PCR, while the TCRdb copy is restricted to in-frame clones and leaves out a portion. The sample records over 80,000 clones, approximately 92% being singletons. Sequences were derived from peripheral blood, sampled in the third trimester of pregnancy. These receptors all come from a female donor in good health, enrolled as a control in a pregnancy study. Both conserved end residues are part of each CDR3. The order of the fields is clone size, V gene, D gene, J gene, CDR3 protein, CDR3 DNA. The D gene is left open where the match is weak. Clone size, where shown, is once, few, many, or a class for clones that have expanded.

size: -; V: TRBV30; D: TRBD1; J: TRBJ1-1; CDR3: CAWDPLRITGAMGTEAFF; DNA: TGTGCCTGGGACCCCCTAAGGATTACAGGGGCCATGGGGACTGAAGCTTTCTTT
size: -; V: TRBV19; D: TRBD2; J: TRBJ2-7; CDR3: CASTNRMGGEQYF; DNA: TGTGCCAGTACCAACAGGATGGGGGGGGAGCAGTACTTC
size: -; V: TRBV7-9; D: TRBD1; J: TRBJ2-2; CDR3: CASSLARWDRDLNTGELFF; DNA: TGTGCCAGCAGCTTAGCGCGTTGGGACAGGGACCTTAACACCGGGGAGCTGTTTTTT
size: -; V: TRBV19; D: -; J: TRBJ1-2; CDR3: CASSGGGFYGYTF; DNA: TGTGCCAGTAGCGGCGGAGGCTTCTATGGCTACACCTTC
size: -; V: TRBV4-1; D: -; J: TRBJ2-3; CDR3: CASRREIGADTQYF; DNA: TGCGCCAGCAGAAGGGAGATCGGGGCAGATACGCAGTATTTT
size: -; V: TRBV7-6; D: -; J: TRBJ2-1; CDR3: CASSRRDNEQFF; DNA: TGTGCCAGCAGCCGGCGGGACAATGAGCAGTTCTTC
size: -; V: TRBV28; D: -; J: TRBJ2-1; CDR3: CASTDTDNEQFF; DNA: TGTGCCAGCACCGACACGGACAATGAGCAGTTCTTC
size: -; V: TRBV7-6; D: -; J: TRBJ2-1; CDR3: CASSLAGGGRNEQFF; DNA: TGTGCCAGCAGCTTAGCGGGAGGGGGGAGAAATGAGCAGTTCTTC
size: -; V: TRBV1; D: -; J: TRBJ2-3; CDR3: CTSSQKILAGTDTQYF; DNA: TGCACCAGCAGCCAGAAGATCCTAGCAGGCACAGATACGCAGTATTTT
size: -; V: TRBV25-1; D: -; J: TRBJ2-5; CDR3: CASSETLARQETQYF; DNA: TGTGCCAGCAGTGAGACCCTAGCGAGACAAGAGACCCAGTACTTC
size: few; V: TRBV9; D: -; J: TRBJ1-1; CDR3: CASSVGGREGDTEAFF; DNA: TGTGCCAGCAGCGTAGGTGGACGAGAGGGGGACACTGAAGCTTTCTTT
size: -; V: TRBV15; D: TRBD2; J: TRBJ2-3; CDR3: CATSRDLEAGGLYF; DNA: TGTGCCACCAGCAGAGATTTGGAAGCGGGAGGGCTGTATTTT
size: -; V: TRBV7-6; D: -; J: TRBJ2-3; CDR3: CASTQGAVTSTDTQYF; DNA: TGTGCCAGCACCCAAGGGGCGGTCACTAGCACAGATACGCAGTATTTT
size: -; V: TRBV28; D: TRBD2; J: TRBJ2-7; CDR3: CATGRTSGRLVGEQYF; DNA: TGTGCCACGGGTAGGACTAGCGGGAGGCTGGTAGGGGAGCAGTACTTC
size: -; V: TRBV19; D: TRBD1; J: TRBJ2-3; CDR3: CASSIYRGLDTDTQYF; DNA: TGTGCCAGTAGTATATACAGGGGGCTGGACACAGATACGCAGTATTTT
size: -; V: TRBV6-5; D: TRBD1; J: TRBJ1-2; CDR3: CASGFEGARYGYTF; DNA: TGTGCCAGCGGATTTGAGGGGGCTCGTTATGGCTACACCTTC
size: -; V: TRBV5-5; D: -; J: TRBJ1-1; CDR3: CASSWQGNTEAFF; DNA: TGTGCCAGCAGCTGGCAGGGAAACACTGAAGCTTTCTTT
size: -; V: TRBV5-1; D: -; J: TRBJ2-3; CDR3: CASSFLTEADTQYF; DNA: TGCGCCAGCAGCTTCCTCACGGAGGCAGATACGCAGTATTTT
size: -; V: TRBV21-1; D: -; J: TRBJ2-5; CDR3: CASSNLHTGEQTQYF; DNA: TGTGCCAGCAGCAACCTTCATACAGGGGAGCAGACCCAGTACTTC
size: -; V: TRBV7-7; D: -; J: TRBJ1-2; CDR3: CASSHIERQTPANYGYTF; DNA: TGTGCTAGCAGCCACATAGAACGACAGACTCCAGCTAACTATGGCTACACCTTC
size: -; V: TRBV5-1; D: TRBD2; J: TRBJ2-3; CDR3: CASSVSGRKRGTDTQYF; DNA: TGCGCCAGCAGCGTGAGCGGGAGGAAGCGGGGCACAGATACGCAGTATTTT
size: -; V: TRBV27; D: -; J: TRBJ1-5; CDR3: CASSLGAASNQPQHF; DNA: TGTGCCAGCAGTTTAGGGGCGGCAAGCAATCAGCCCCAGCATTTT
size: -; V: TRBV5-6; D: -; J: TRBJ2-1; CDR3: CASSLPGDEQFF; DNA: TGTGCCAGCAGCCTCCCGGGGGATGAGCAGTTCTTC
size: -; V: TRBV28; D: -; J: TRBJ1-3; CDR3: CASSVGGNSGNTIYF; DNA: TGTGCCAGCAGCGTGGGGGGGAATTCCGGAAACACCATATATTTT
size: -; V: TRBV6-5; D: -; J: TRBJ2-5; CDR3: CASSYATGRETQYF; DNA: TGTGCCAGCAGTTACGCGACAGGGAGGGAGACCCAGTACTTC
size: -; V: TRBV14; D: -; J: TRBJ1-4; CDR3: CASSRDRGEKLFF; DNA: TGTGCCAGCAGCAGAGACCGAGGGGAAAAACTGTTTTTT
size: once; V: TRBV6-1; D: TRBD1; J: TRBJ1-2; CDR3: CASSDGTGRGNYGYTF; DNA: TGTGCCAGCAGTGACGGGACAGGAAGGGGTAACTATGGCTACACCTTC
size: -; V: TRBV7-9; D: TRBD2; J: TRBJ2-1; CDR3: CASRPSGIGDEQFF; DNA: TGTGCCAGCAGGCCTAGCGGGATAGGAGATGAGCAGTTCTTC
size: few; V: TRBV4-2; D: TRBD2; J: TRBJ2-1; CDR3: CASEGAGGANEQFF; DNA: TGTGCCAGTGAGGGAGCGGGAGGTGCCAATGAGCAGTTCTTC
size: -; V: TRBV19; D: TRBD1; J: TRBJ2-6; CDR3: CASSRPPGQGISGANVLTF; DNA: TGTGCCAGTAGCCGACCTCCGGGACAGGGGATCTCTGGGGCCAACGTCCTGACTTTC
size: -; V: TRBV11-2; D: TRBD2; J: TRBJ2-5; CDR3: CASSLFRTSGRETQYF; DNA: TGTGCCAGCAGCTTATTTCGGACTAGCGGGAGAGAGACCCAGTACTTC
size: -; V: TRBV2; D: -; J: TRBJ2-7; CDR3: CASREDSLSYEQYF; DNA: TGTGCCAGCAGAGAAGACAGCCTCTCCTACGAGCAGTACTTC
size: -; V: TRBV2; D: TRBD1; J: TRBJ1-3; CDR3: CASDLGQGSNTIYF; DNA: TGTGCCAGCGACTTAGGACAGGGGTCAAACACCATATATTTT
size: -; V: TRBV10-3; D: TRBD1; J: TRBJ1-1; CDR3: CAITQTGSDTEAFF; DNA: TGTGCCATCACCCAGACAGGGTCGGACACTGAAGCTTTCTTT
size: once; V: TRBV6-6; D: -; J: TRBJ1-5; CDR3: CASRDRSNSNQPQHF; DNA: TGTGCCAGCAGGGACAGAAGTAATAGCAATCAGCCCCAGCATTTT
size: -; V: TRBV7-9; D: -; J: TRBJ1-4; CDR3: CAIRGEQTNEKLFF; DNA: TGTGCCATCCGGGGGGAACAAACTAATGAAAAACTGTTTTTT
size: -; V: TRBV30; D: TRBD1; J: TRBJ1-2; CDR3: CAWSVDRGGGYTF; DNA: TGTGCCTGGAGTGTGGACAGGGGGGGAGGCTACACCTTC
size: once; V: TRBV7-2; D: TRBD1; J: TRBJ2-7; CDR3: CASSLENRGTWIYEQYF; DNA: TGTGCCAGCAGCTTAGAGAACAGGGGAACATGGATCTACGAGCAGTACTTC
size: -; V: TRBV5-4; D: -; J: TRBJ2-3; CDR3: CASSSTALGTDTQYF; DNA: TGTGCCAGCAGCTCGACAGCCCTGGGCACAGATACGCAGTATTTT
size: -; V: TRBV6-5; D: TRBD1; J: TRBJ2-7; CDR3: CASRPSTGNNYEQYF; DNA: TGTGCCAGCAGACCCTCGACAGGGAACAACTACGAGCAGTACTTC
size: -; V: TRBV5-4; D: TRBD1; J: TRBJ2-7; CDR3: CASSLGQGAYEQYF; DNA: TGTGCCAGCAGCTTGGGCCAGGGGGCCTACGAGCAGTACTTC
size: -; V: TRBV15; D: -; J: TRBJ2-5; CDR3: CATSRGQLQETQYF; DNA: TGTGCCACCAGCAGAGGACAGCTCCAAGAGACCCAGTACTTC
size: -; V: TRBV5-1; D: TRBD1; J: TRBJ2-4; CDR3: CASSQDGTGLGVAKNIQYF; DNA: TGCGCCAGCAGCCAGGACGGGACAGGTTTAGGGGTAGCCAAAAACATTCAGTACTTC
size: -; V: TRBV6-4; D: TRBD2; J: TRBJ2-1; CDR3: CASSMQPGGNEQFF; DNA: TGTGCCAGCAGTATGCAGCCGGGGGGCAATGAGCAGTTCTTC